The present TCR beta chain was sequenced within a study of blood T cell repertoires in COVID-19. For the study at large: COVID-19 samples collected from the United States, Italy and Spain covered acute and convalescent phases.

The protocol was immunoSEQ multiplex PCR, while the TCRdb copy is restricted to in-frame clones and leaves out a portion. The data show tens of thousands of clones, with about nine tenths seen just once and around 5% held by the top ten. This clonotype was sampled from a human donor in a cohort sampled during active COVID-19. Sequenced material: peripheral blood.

In DNA, the CDR3 is TGTGCCAGCAGTCCAGGGGTATACAATGAGCAGTTCTTC. This encodes CASSPGVYNEQFF. The chain carries TRBV27 and TRBJ2-1; D possibly corresponds to TRBD1 (6 bases). The ends were cut back, 5 bases at V and 4 bases at J, with 9 bases in the middle. CDR3 length: 13 amino acids. CDR1 is MNHEY, CDR2 SMNVEV, per germline (reference sequence).